A selection of T cell receptor beta chains follows, all from one sample in a study of cytomegalovirus exposure and HLA in healthy donors. Only in-frame clones appear in the TCRdb table, and some are missing; sequencing was by immunoSEQ multiplex PCR. The profile shows about 180,000 clones, around 80% of them singletons. Sequenced material: PBMCs. The source of these receptors is a man aged 35-49 years in good health and CMV-seronegative. CDR3s include the opening cysteine and the closing phenylalanine or tryptophan. The D gene is left open where the match is weak. Size values are once, few and many counts, or a class for expanded clones, and some rows have none.

J | V | D | size | DNA | CDR3
TRBJ1-1 | TRBV7-9 | . | . | TGTGCCAGCAGCGGGAGCGGGAGCACTGAAGCTTTCTTT | CASSGSGSTEAFF
TRBJ2-7 | TRBV5-1 | . | . | TGCGCCAGCAGCTTGGTGGCAGGGCTCTCCTACGAGCAGTACTTC | CASSLVAGLSYEQYF
TRBJ2-3 | TRBV27 | . | . | TGTGCCAGCGCTGGCCTACAGGCCACTAGCACAGATACGCAGTATTTT | CASAGLQATSTDTQYF
TRBJ2-7 | TRBV6-5 | . | few | TGTGCCAGCAGTTCAGGGGATCGCTACGAGCAGTACTTC | CASSSGDRYEQYF
TRBJ2-3 | TRBV6-1 | . | few | TGTGCCAGCATAAGGGGGGGAGCTGATACGCAGTATTTT | CASIRGGADTQYF
TRBJ1-2 | TRBV5-1 | TRBD1 | . | TGCGCCAGCAGCCCAACAGGGGCCAACTATGGCTACACCTTC | CASSPTGANYGYTF
TRBJ2-3 | TRBV19 | . | . | TGTGCCAGTAGTCCACGGGACTGGACAGATACGCAGTATTTT | CASSPRDWTDTQYF
TRBJ2-7 | TRBV6-5 | . | few | TGTGCCAGCAGTTACACCGGGGGTTCCTACGAGCAGTACTTC | CASSYTGGSYEQYF
TRBJ1-1 | TRBV19 | . | . | TGTGCCAGTACCCAAGGGAGGGGGATGAACACTGAAGCTTTCTTT | CASTQGRGMNTEAFF
TRBJ1-3 | TRBV2 | . | . | TGTGCCAGCAGTCCCACGCGGGGGGGTTTAACTGGAAACACCATATATTTT | CASSPTRGGLTGNTIYF
TRBJ2-7 | TRBV30 | . | . | TGTGCCTGGAGTGTGGACAGCTCCTACGAGCAGTACTTC | CAWSVDSSYEQYF
TRBJ2-2 | TRBV2 | TRBD2 | . | TGTGCCCGCTCGGAGAGCGGGAAAGGCGGGGAGCTGTTTTTT | CARSESGKGGELFF
TRBJ2-2 | TRBV7-3 | TRBD2 | once | TGTGCCAGCAGCTTAACCCGCGGGGGGAACACCGGGGAGCTGTTTTTT | CASSLTRGGNTGELFF
TRBJ2-3 | TRBV7-2 | TRBD2 | few | TGTGCCAGCAGCTTAGTGCGGGGGATCGGGGGTACGCAGTATTTT | CASSLVRGIGGTQYF
TRBJ2-5 | TRBV7-2 | TRBD2 | . | TGTGCCAGCAGCTTAGAGTGGCGGGGGGCCAGGGAGACCCAGTACTTC | CASSLEWRGARETQYF
TRBJ2-7 | TRBV2 | TRBD1 | once | TGTGCCAGCAGAGCCGGGACAGATTACGAGCAGTACTTC | CASRAGTDYEQYF
TRBJ1-5 | TRBV5-6 | . | . | TGTGCCAGCAGCTTGACTACAGGCCTCGGCCAGCCCCAGCATTTT | CASSLTTGLGQPQHF
TRBJ2-7 | TRBV7-2 | . | . | TGTGCCAGCAGCTCTCTCCCGGAGTACGAGCAGTACTTC | CASSSLPEYEQYF
TRBJ2-2 | TRBV7-9 | . | . | TGTGCCAGCAGCCCGCCGGGAGCCGGGGAGCTGTTTTTT | CASSPPGAGELFF
TRBJ2-3 | TRBV4-1 | . | . | TGCGCCAGCAGCCAACCGTTTAGCACAGATACGCAGTATTTT | CASSQPFSTDTQYF
TRBJ1-4 | TRBV6-5 | TRBD1 | . | TGTGCCAGCAGTCCGACAGGGTGGGGTGAAAAACTGTTTTTT | CASSPTGWGEKLFF
TRBJ2-7 | TRBV4-3 | . | . | TGCGCCAGCAGCCAAGATAGGCAGGGCCCCTACGAGCAGTACTTC | CASSQDRQGPYEQYF
TRBJ1-1 | TRBV7-9 | TRBD1 | . | TGTGCCAGCAGCTTCCGGGACAGGGGGATCACTGAAGCTTTCTTT | CASSFRDRGITEAFF
TRBJ1-6 | TRBV7-9 | TRBD1 | once | TGTGCCAGCAGCTTATTAGGGACAGGGGGCCACTATCCCAATTCACCCCTCCACTTT | CASSLLGTGGHYPNSPLHF
TRBJ1-1 | TRBV29-1 | TRBD1 | once | TGCAGCGTCTCTCCCGGGACAGGACCAGCTAAGATGAACACTGAAGCTTTCTTT | CSVSPGTGPAKMNTEAFF
TRBJ2-1 | TRBV6-1 | TRBD2 | few | TGTGCCAGCAAGGGCCTAGCGGGGGGGAATGAGCAGTTCTTC | CASKGLAGGNEQFF
TRBJ2-5 | TRBV5-1 | TRBD1 | few | TGCGCCAGCAGCTTCCAGGGGGCCGGTGAGACCCAGTACTTC | CASSFQGAGETQYF
TRBJ2-7 | TRBV7-9 | TRBD1 | . | TGTGCCAGCAGCAAACAGGGGGTGCAGATCTACGAGCAGTACTTC | CASSKQGVQIYEQYF
TRBJ2-2 | TRBV10-2 | TRBD2 | . | TGCGCCAGCACCCCGGGGGGTATTACCGGGGAGCTGTTTTTT | CASTPGGITGELFF
TRBJ1-4 | TRBV11-2 | . | . | TGTGCCAGCAGCTTAAGCGGCAGGGGTAATGAAAAACTGTTTTTT | CASSLSGRGNEKLFF
TRBJ1-2 | TRBV5-1 | . | . | TGCGCCAGCAGCTTGCAGCAAGGGGGTGATTTCTATGGCTACACCTTC | CASSLQQGGDFYGYTF
TRBJ1-1 | TRBV5-6 | . | few | TGTGCCAGCAGCTTGCAGGGATTTGGCACTGAAGCTTTCTTT | CASSLQGFGTEAFF
TRBJ1-4 | TRBV29-1 | . | . | TGCAGCGTTGTACAGGAGAGAGAAAAACTGTTTTTT | CSVVQEREKLFF
TRBJ2-1 | TRBV4-1 | TRBD2 | . | TGCGCCAGCAGGGCACTAGCGGGACACCATGAGCAGTTCTTC | CASRALAGHHEQFF
TRBJ2-7 | TRBV2 | . | . | TGTGCCAGCAGTGAAAGCGGCGAGCAGTACTTC | CASSESGEQYF
TRBJ1-5 | TRBV19 | TRBD1 | once | TGTGCCAGTAGTATAGGACAGGGGGGAAATAGCAATCAGCCCCAGCATTTT | CASSIGQGGNSNQPQHF
TRBJ1-3 | TRBV27 | . | . | TGTGCCAGCAGTTTCGCCGGGGCTGGAAACACCATATATTTT | CASSFAGAGNTIYF
TRBJ2-7 | TRBV10-3 | . | few | TGTGCCATCAGTGAGTCTACAGGATATTACGAGCAGTACTTC | CAISESTGYYEQYF
TRBJ2-3 | TRBV11-2 | . | . | TGTGCCAGCAGCTTAAGGAAGGAGGGTAGGACAGATACGCAGTATTTT | CASSLRKEGRTDTQYF
TRBJ1-1 | TRBV7-9 | TRBD1 | . | TGTTCCAGCAGCCCTTGGACAGGACCGCTATTTTTC | CSSSPWTGPLFF
TRBJ2-1 | TRBV29-1 | . | . | TGCAGCGTTCAGGGGTACAATGAGCAGTTCTTC | CSVQGYNEQFF